This T cell receptor (beta chain) was recorded in a study of blood T cell repertoires in COVID-19. The study assigned cohorts using participant-reported clinical history. Donors of Cohort 3 who recovered were those that had two negative PCRs, clearance, or symptom resolution. Clones were sequenced by immunoSEQ multiplex PCR, and TCRdb holds only the in-frame ones, with some missing. This repertoire shows 100,000 or so clones, roughly 85% found once; its top ten account for about 2.5%. The CDR3 has 18 residues. Looked up from germline, CDR1 is SGDLS and CDR2 is YYNGEE. V lost 6 bases and J lost 6; bases outside the gene matches: 13.

The specimen was PBMCs or T cells enriched from blood (not recorded which). V and J are TRBV9 and TRBJ2-2; TRBD2 aligns across 14 bases. The sequence was collected from a woman aged 45-65 years who had recovered from COVID-19. CDR3 amino acids: CASTSPTSGGAFPGELFF. CDR3 nucleotide sequence: TGTGCCAGCACCAGCCCGACTAGCGGGGGGGCCTTCCCCGGGGAGCTGTTTTTT.